Presented here are 19 T cell receptor beta chains from one specimen sequenced in a study of shared clonotypes between healthy human individuals. Produced via immunoSEQ multiplex PCR; TCRdb's table is partial and in-frame only. The sample holds approximately 2.5 million clones; over 85% are singletons and the top ten take around 0.15%. Material for sequencing was naive CD4+ T cells sorted from blood. The subset denotes: CD45RA+ positively selected. These receptors all come from a man between 18 and 35 years old in good health.

This chain connects TRBV9 to TRBJ2-6, with 9 bases that match TRBD2. Germline V gene data show CDR1 as SGDLS and CDR2 as YYNGEE. Germline trimming cut 2 bases from V and 2 bases from J; bases unmatched to any gene: 2. This CDR3 comprises 16 residues. CDR3 nucleotide sequence: TGTGCCAGCAGCGTCGTAGCGGGAGCTGGGGCCAACGTCCTGACTTTC. Protein: CASSVVAGAGANVLTF.

CDR3 sequence: CASSLNGDLNEKLFF. The CDR3 nucleotides are TGCGCCAGCAGCTTGAACGGGGACCTTAATGAAAAACTGTTTTTT. V is TRBV5-1 and J is TRBJ1-4; possible D gene TRBD1, 5 bases. Trimming removed 1 base from V and 4 bases from J, with 11 bases in between. The CDR3 extends over 15 amino acids. The germline CDR1 and CDR2 sequences are SGHRS and YFSETQ. Looking up the rest from reference TRBV5-1 and TRBJ1-4 gives the full variable domain: KAGVTQTPRYLIKTRGQQVTLSCSPISGHRSVSWYQQTPGQGLQFLFEYFSETQRNKGNFPGRFSGRQFSNSRSEMNVSTLELGDSALYLCASSLNGDLNEKLFFGSGTQLSVL.

The rearrangement links TRBV30 to TRBJ2-3; 9 nucleotides line up with TRBD2. The CDR3 sequence is 15 residues long. The junction had 3 bases not matched to a gene; V was cut back by 2 bases and J by 0 bases. Germline assignment: CDR1 GTSNPN and CDR2 SVGIG (reference sequence). This CDR3 reads CAWSPSGGSTDTQYF. For the CDR3, the DNA is TGTGCCTGGAGTCCGAGCGGGGGGAGCACAGATACGCAGTATTTT.

This rearrangement joins TRBV6-1 to TRBJ1-5; D is unclear. Germline V gives CDR1 MNHNS, CDR2 SASEGT. The V and J ends lost 3 bases and 1 base respectively, with 10 bases between them. This CDR3 comprises 15 residues. Here the CDR3 reads CASSEGSSSNQPQHF. Here the CDR3 DNA reads TGTGCCAGCAGTGAGGGCAGCTCAAGCAATCAGCCCCAGCATTTT.

About this clone itself: This CDR3 is also generated by other DNA sequences in the sample. The chain couples TRBV7-9 to TRBJ1-2, with D unresolved. The CDR3 is 11 amino acids. Germline CDR1 SEHNR, CDR2 FQNEAQ (reference sequence). V was clipped by 1 base and J by 8 bases, with 5 bases between them. In DNA form, the CDR3 reads TGTGCCAGCAGCTTAGGTGGGGGCTACACCTTC. It translates to CASSLGGGYTF.

The V call is TRBV19, the J call TRBJ1-5; D uncertain. Germline loops: CDR1 LNHDA, CDR2 SQIVND (reference sequence). V dropped 4 bases and J dropped 9 bases, with 7 bases sitting between them. The CDR3 consists of 11 residues. CDR3 DNA sequence: TGTGCCAGTAGTAGCCCAGGGCCCCAGCATTTT. It yields the protein CASSSPGPQHF.

This chain uses TRBV6-5 with TRBJ1-4; D is unresolved. CDR3 length: 13 amino acids. Germline assignment: CDR1 MNHEY and CDR2 SVGAGI. Trimming took 4 bases from V and 8 from J, leaving 11 bases between them. The CDR3 DNA follows: TGTGCCAGCAGTTTGCTCCCGGAAGAAAAACTGTTTTTT. It codes for CASSLLPEEKLFF.

The CDR3 protein is CASSLPNRGPPYSYTF. The CDR3 DNA reads as TGTGCCAGCAGCTTGCCCAACAGGGGGCCCCCCTACAGCTACACCTTC. The gene calls are TRBV5-4 and TRBJ1-2, with TRBD1 identical over 9 bases. The CDR3 has 16 residues. Germline V lookup: CDR1 SGHNT, CDR2 YYREEE (reference sequence). V dropped 1 base and J dropped 9; count of bases not matched to a gene: 13.

The V call is TRBV5-6, the J call TRBJ1-3, with D hard to call. The CDR3 is made up of 14 amino acids. Per germline, CDR1 SGHDT and CDR2 YYEEEE. With 1 base removed from V and 2 bases from J, the gap between germline ends came to 7 bases. CDR3 DNA sequence: TGTGCCAGCAGCTTGATGGGTCCTGGAAACACCATATATTTT. Its translation: CASSLMGPGNTIYF.

With regard to this clone: The sample carries other DNA sequences with the same CDR3. The V call is TRBV9, the J call TRBJ2-6, with unresolved D. CDR3 size: 15 residues. CDR1 SGDLS and CDR2 YYNGEE come from the germline V gene. Trimming took 0 bases from V and 2 from J, leaving 6 bases between them. Here the CDR3 DNA reads TGTGCCAGCAGCGTAGCTGGGGCTGGGGCCAACGTCCTGACTTTC. Translating gives CASSVAGAGANVLTF.

The V call is TRBV7-2, the J call TRBJ2-2, with TRBD2 matching over 11 bases. The CDR3 is 16 amino acids. V lost 5 bases and J lost 3; bases outside the gene matches: 5. CDR1 is SGHTA, CDR2 FQGNSA, per germline. The CDR3 protein is CASSPSGRYDTGELFF. Written as DNA, the CDR3 is TGTGCCAGCAGCCCTAGCGGGAGGTATGACACCGGGGAGCTGTTTTTT.

The J gene is TRBJ2-1, the V gene TRBV7-8; the match to TRBD2 covers 12 bases. The germline V gene has CDR1 SGHVS and CDR2 FQNEAQ. The trim removed 5 bases at V and 9 bases at J, leaving 23 bases unmatched. The CDR3 consists of 20 residues. The CDR3 sequence is CASSLRLAGAPMGNFGEQFF. CDR3 DNA sequence: TGTGCCAGCAGCCTCCGACTAGCGGGAGCCCCCATGGGTAATTTTGGTGAGCAGTTCTTC. Full variable domain (remainder filled in from reference TRBV7-8 and TRBJ2-1): GAGVSQSPRYKVAKRGQDVALRCDPISGHVSLFWYQQALGQGPEFLTYFQNEAQLDKSGLPSDRFFAERPEGSVSTLKIQRTQQEDSAVYLCASSLRLAGAPMGNFGEQFFGPGTRLTVL.

This clone was found once. The rearrangement joins TRBV18 to TRBJ2-3; D may correspond to TRBD1 or TRBD2 (5 bases each). CDR1 is KGHSH, CDR2 LQKENI, per germline. Trimming removed 6 bases at V and 6 bases at J, with 19 bases between. There are 15 residues in the CDR3. The CDR3 DNA is TGTGCCAGCTCCTTTACCCGGGGCTTTCAGGATACGCAGTATTTT. Translated: CASSFTRGFQDTQYF.

The rearrangement links TRBV10-1 to TRBJ2-1, with 13 bases identical to TRBD2. Germline CDR1 is WNHNN and CDR2 is SYGVQD (reference sequence). V lost 6 bases and J lost 9; bases outside the gene matches: 8. The CDR3 length is 15 residues. The CDR3 region is CASSQGLAGVTEQFF. In DNA form, the CDR3 reads TGCGCCAGCAGCCAAGGACTAGCGGGAGTGACTGAGCAGTTCTTC.

This clone was found once. Other DNA variants within this sample encode the same CDR3. J is TRBJ1-3 and V is TRBV6-1, with D uncertain. V was pared by 2 bases and J by 0 bases, with 8 bases between. Germline V lookup: CDR1 MNHNS, CDR2 SASEGT. CDR3 size: 15 residues. The CDR3 DNA sequence: TGTGCCAGCAGTGAATCGGTAAACTCTGGAAACACCATATATTTT. It is translated as CASSESVNSGNTIYF.

V usage is TRBV25-1 and J usage is TRBJ2-1, with 8 bases lining up with TRBD1. The CDR3 has 17 residues. The V gene's germline CDR1 is MGHDK and CDR2 SYGVNS. Trimming at V came to 5 bases and at J to 1 base, leaving 10 bases not matched to a gene. In DNA form, the CDR3 reads TGTGCCAGCAGTCCACCCAGGGGGCGAGGGTCCTACAATGAGCAGTTCTTC. It is translated as CASSPPRGRGSYNEQFF. Using reference TRBV25-1 and TRBJ2-1 for the parts outside the CDR3, the full variable domain is EADIYQTPRYLVIGTGKKITLECSQTMGHDKMYWYQQDPGMELHLIHYSYGVNSTEKGDLSSESTVSRIRTEHFPLTLESARPSHTSQYLCASSPPRGRGSYNEQFFGPGTRLTVL.

V is TRBV7-9 and J is TRBJ2-1; 7 bases match TRBD2. Trimming took 5 bases from V and 6 from J; bases not matched to a gene: 13. Germline assignment: CDR1 SEHNR and CDR2 FQNEAQ (reference sequence). The CDR3 covers 16 residues. Written as DNA, the CDR3 is TGTGCCAGCAGCCTAGAACGACTAGCTAAAGGCAATGAGCAGTTCTTC. Its protein product is CASSLERLAKGNEQFF.

The chain combines TRBV9 with TRBJ2-3; 11 bases line up with TRBD1. Losses at the gene ends were 4 bases for V and 4 bases for J; bases not matched to a gene: 5. This CDR3 is 15 amino acids long. Germline V CDR1 and CDR2: SGDLS, YYNGEE. The CDR3 loop reads CASSWGQGVADTQYF. Here the CDR3 DNA reads TGTGCCAGCAGCTGGGGACAGGGGGTAGCAGATACGCAGTATTTT.

With respect to this clone: The same CDR3 arises from other DNA sequences in this sample as well. The rearrangement links TRBV6-5 to TRBJ2-7; 10 bases are a match to TRBD1. Germline values: CDR1 MNHEY, CDR2 SVGAGI. V shed 6 bases, J shed 1 base, and the junction held 6 bases outside the gene matches. The CDR3 has 15 amino acids. The CDR3 nucleotides are TGTGCCAGCAGCTCCCGGGACAGGGGATCCTACGAGCAGTACTTC. Encoded protein: CASSSRDRGSYEQYF.